The 17 T cell receptor beta chains listed next were all sequenced from one sample in a study of cytomegalovirus exposure and HLA in healthy donors. A multiplex PCR was run with 60 Vbeta primers and 13 Jbeta primers. Sequencing was performed with immunoSEQ multiplex PCR; in TCRdb, only in-frame clones are kept and a portion is missing. This sample carries about 94,000 clones, about 75% of them seen once, and the ten largest clones take roughly 7%. The sample comprised PBMCs. The source is a man aged 35-49 years in good health and CMV-seropositive.

The chain employs TRBV4-2 and TRBJ2-1, with TRBD2 identical over 9 bases. The CDR3 extends over 16 amino acids. J gave up 3 bases and V 4 bases, and 7 bases lay outside the gene matches. Germline CDR1 LGHNA, CDR2 YNFKEQ. CDR3 amino acids: CASSRKAGGNYNEQFF. The CDR3 DNA reads as TGTGCCAGCAGCCGAAAAGCGGGGGGAAACTACAATGAGCAGTTCTTC.

The chain uses TRBV2 and TRBJ2-5; TRBD2 might be the D (5 bases). Germline-derived CDR1 and CDR2 are SNHLY and FYNNEI. Trimming took 10 bases from V and 7 from J, leaving 13 bases between them. The CDR3 covers 11 residues. CDR3: CATSPRATQYF. CDR3 bases: TGTGCCACCTCCCCGAGGGCGACCCAGTACTTC.

The V and J genes are TRBV9 and TRBJ2-3, with a tentative D call TRBD2 (5 bases). Germline V gene sequence: CDR1 SGDLS, CDR2 YYNGEE. The V gene lost 4 bases and the J gene lost 5 bases, with 11 bases spanning the gap. The CDR3 consists of 13 residues. The CDR3 region has the DNA TGTGCCAGCAGCCCAACTAGTGGAGATACGCAGTATTTT. Translating it yields CASSPTSGDTQYF.

The sample holds many counts of this clone. The V gene is TRBV7-6, the J gene TRBJ1-2; 7 nucleotides match TRBD1. The V gene end was trimmed by 1 base and the J gene end by 8 bases; junction bases not matched to a gene: 7. From germline, CDR1 is SGHVS and CDR2 FNYEAQ. This CDR3 region has 14 residues. The DNA for the CDR3 is TGTGCCAGCAGCTTAGGGACAGGTGGAGGGGGCTACACCTTC. Its protein product is CASSLGTGGGGYTF.

In this sample, this clone turned up a few times. The gene calls are TRBV5-4 and TRBJ2-2, with 11 bases lining up with TRBD2. This CDR3 is built from 16 residues. Germline V gene sequence: CDR1 SGHNT, CDR2 YYREEE (reference sequence). J lost 6 bases, V lost 0 bases, and 4 bases had no gene match. The CDR3 DNA sequence: TGTGCCAGCAGCTTGGGACTAGCGGGGCGATCCGGGGAGCTGTTTTTT. Its protein is CASSLGLAGRSGELFF.

The chain carries TRBV19 and TRBJ1-2; 8 nucleotides align to TRBD1. Trimming at V came to 10 bases and at J to 3 bases, leaving 7 bases not matched to a gene. CDR1 and CDR2 from the germline V gene are LNHDA and SQIVND (reference sequence). The CDR3 length is 13 residues. The chain's CDR3 is CATRGQGDYGYTF. In DNA, the CDR3 is TGTGCCACCCGAGGACAGGGAGACTATGGCTACACCTTC.

CDR3 nucleotide sequence: TGTGCCAGCAGCGTCGACAGGGACACTGAAGCTTTCTTT. Protein: CASSVDRDTEAFF. V and J are TRBV11-2 and TRBJ1-1; 7 nucleotides match TRBD1. Unmatched junction bases numbered 3, after V lost 5 bases and J lost 3 bases. In germline, CDR1 is SGHAT, CDR2 FQNNGV. The CDR3 consists of 13 residues.

This clone was recorded a few times. The J gene is TRBJ1-2, the V gene TRBV13, with D possibly TRBD1 on 6 matching bases. Germline CDR1 reads PRHDT; CDR2 reads FYEKMQ (reference sequence). The CDR3 is made up of 16 amino acids. The ends were cut back, 4 bases at V and 4 bases at J, with 19 bases in the middle. CDR3 region: CASSSPQGSPGYGYTF. The CDR3 DNA is TGTGCCAGCAGCTCCCCACAGGGTAGTCCAGGCTATGGCTACACCTTC.

This rearrangement joins TRBV27 to TRBJ2-5; 9 bases agree with TRBD2. This CDR3 spans 16 amino acids. V lost 6 bases and J lost 5; bases outside the gene matches: 13. Germline lookup yields CDR1 MNHEY and CDR2 SMNVEV (reference sequence). CDR3 sequence: CASRGLARGPAETQYF. The CDR3 DNA reads as TGTGCCAGCAGAGGACTAGCGCGGGGCCCCGCCGAGACCCAGTACTTC.

V and J are TRBV4-2 and TRBJ1-5; 12 bases match TRBD1. The CDR3 runs 16 residues. J was trimmed by 10 bases and V by 0 bases; bases with no gene match: 7. CDR1 LGHNA and CDR2 YNFKEQ come from the germline V gene. CDR3 protein: CASSQDPGQGANPQHF. CDR3 bases: TGTGCCAGCAGCCAAGATCCGGGACAGGGGGCGAATCCCCAGCATTTT.

The CDR3 nucleotides are TGTGCCAGCAGCTTAGCGCTTAGTGAGAACACTGAAGCTTTCTTT. Protein product: CASSLALSENTEAFF. This chain uses TRBV7-9 with TRBJ1-1; D gene unclear. Germline V gives CDR1 SEHNR, CDR2 FQNEAQ (reference sequence). This CDR3 contains 15 residues. The germline V and J ends were trimmed by 0 bases and 1 base, with 9 bases remaining between them.

The V call is TRBV6-6, the J call TRBJ2-2, with D tentatively TRBD2 (5 bases). The V gene lost 4 bases and the J gene lost 1 base, with 10 bases spanning the gap. CDR1 is MNHNY and CDR2 is SVGAGI in the germline V gene (reference sequence). The CDR3 extends over 15 amino acids. CDR3 amino acids: CASSFAGENTGELFF. CDR3 in DNA: TGTGCCAGCAGTTTCGCCGGGGAGAACACCGGGGAGCTGTTTTTT.

The rearrangement links TRBV9 to TRBJ2-1, with 9 bases aligning to TRBD1. Losses at the gene ends were 4 bases for V and 4 bases for J; bases not matched to a gene: 6. Germline loops: CDR1 SGDLS, CDR2 YYNGEE. The CDR3 length is 15 residues. DNA for the CDR3: TGTGCCAGCAGCCCCTCGGGACAGGGATACAATGAGCAGTTCTTC. The encoded protein is CASSPSGQGYNEQFF.

In this sample, this clone turned up a few times. The chain has TRBV28 and TRBJ2-7; 8 positions match TRBD2. Germline V CDR1 and CDR2: MDHEN, SYDVKM. The CDR3 runs 15 residues. V lost 7 bases, J lost 5 bases, and 13 bases stayed unmatched. The CDR3 is CASTPTSGRGNEQYF. CDR3 DNA sequence: TGTGCCAGCACCCCGACAAGCGGGAGAGGGAACGAGCAGTACTTC. The full variable domain, its missing parts supplied by reference TRBV28 and TRBJ2-7, is DVKVTQSSRYLVKRTGEKVFLECVQDMDHENMFWYRQDPGLGLRLIYFSYDVKMKEKGDIPEGYSVSREKKERFSLILESASTNQTSMYLCASTPTSGRGNEQYFGPGTRLTVT.

This clone was seen just once. This chain joins TRBV5-1 and TRBJ1-1, with D tentatively TRBD1 (5 bases). This CDR3 comprises 13 residues. The germline V gene has CDR1 SGHRS and CDR2 YFSETQ. V was trimmed by 2 bases and J by 2 bases, leaving 7 bases between them. The CDR3 protein is CASSFGGNTEAFF. The CDR3, as DNA: TGCGCCAGCAGCTTCGGGGGAAACACTGAAGCTTTCTTT.

The chain employs TRBV9 and TRBJ2-2; TRBD2 agrees at 12 bases. This CDR3 region has 16 residues. CDR1 is SGDLS, CDR2 YYNGEE, per germline. V dropped 0 bases and J dropped 6; count of bases not matched to a gene: 3. CDR3 nucleotides: TGTGCCAGCAGCGTAGCTAGCGGGGGGGCCCCCGGGGAGCTGTTTTTT. It encodes CASSVASGGAPGELFF.

This clone came up a few times. The CDR3 region has the DNA TGTGCCAGCAGTGACCAGGGCTCCTACAATGAGCAGTTCTTC. Translation gives CASSDQGSYNEQFF. The chain links TRBV25-1 to TRBJ2-1; a weak D match, TRBD1 (5 bases). V lost 3 bases to trimming and J lost 0 bases, with 6 bases between them. Germline V gene sequence: CDR1 MGHDK, CDR2 SYGVNS. The CDR3 sequence is 14 residues long.